This TCR beta chain was observed in a study of T cell changes during pregnancy in multiple sclerosis. Germline CDR1 and CDR2: SGHTA and FQGNSA. V was clipped by 7 bases and J by 6 bases, with 24 bases between them. The CDR3 totals 16 residues. Here immunoSEQ multiplex PCR was the method, and the copy in TCRdb shows in-frame clones only, minus some. The sample consists of about 62,000 clones, 89% of them appearing once. This receptor was taken from a female donor with multiple sclerosis, enrolled in a pregnancy study. The source material was peripheral blood, sampled in the first trimester of pregnancy. The chain couples TRBV7-2 to TRBJ1-2, with D unresolved. This CDR3 reads CASTQQTPNWYDGYTF. DNA for the CDR3: TGTGCCAGCACCCAGCAGACTCCAAATTGGTATGATGGCTACACCTTC.